This T cell receptor (beta chain) was captured in a study of Ad26.COV2.S vaccination and SARS-CoV-2 variants. Turning to the study itself: Donor had been placed in the Ad26.COV2.S arm of the COV1001 trial.

This sample's treatment: about 20 received Ad26.COV2.S at low or high dose, single or two shots; roughly 5 received placebo; per-sample allocation not given. The samples were gathered on day 63 after the first injection of vaccine or placebo. Germline CDR1 LGHNT, CDR2 FRNRAP. The CDR3 consists of 12 residues. Deletions cut 2 bases from V and 6 bases from J, with 7 bases between. Libraries were prepared by immunoSEQ multiplex PCR; TCRdb keeps only in-frame clonotypes and omits some of them. The sample comprises about 680,000 clones, 89% of which are singletons, and approximately 1.5% rests with the top ten.

This chain uses TRBV12-5 with TRBJ1-1, with D maybe TRBD1 (6 bases). This clonotype was sampled from a person aged 18-60 years who received the Ad26.COV2.S COVID-19 vaccine or a placebo. Source: peripheral blood, taken in a trial of Ad26.COV2.S vaccine versus placebo. CDR3 sequence: CASGLRQAEAFF. As DNA, the CDR3 is TGTGCTAGTGGTTTGCGACAGGCTGAAGCTTTCTTT.